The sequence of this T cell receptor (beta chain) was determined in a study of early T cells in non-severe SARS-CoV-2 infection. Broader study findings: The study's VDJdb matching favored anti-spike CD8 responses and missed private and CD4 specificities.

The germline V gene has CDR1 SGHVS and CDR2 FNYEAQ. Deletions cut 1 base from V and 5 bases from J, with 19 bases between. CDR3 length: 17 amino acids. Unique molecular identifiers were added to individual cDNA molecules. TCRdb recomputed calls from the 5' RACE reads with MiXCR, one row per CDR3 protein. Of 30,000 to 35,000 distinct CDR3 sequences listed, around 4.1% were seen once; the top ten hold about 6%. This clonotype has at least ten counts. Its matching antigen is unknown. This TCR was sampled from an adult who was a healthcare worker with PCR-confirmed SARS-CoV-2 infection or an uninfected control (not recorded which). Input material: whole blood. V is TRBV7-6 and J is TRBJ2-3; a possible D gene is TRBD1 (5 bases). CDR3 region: CASSLGSTVKTEDTQYF. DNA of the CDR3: TGTGCCAGCAGCTTAGGGTCGACAGTAAAGACAGAAGATACGCAGTATTTT. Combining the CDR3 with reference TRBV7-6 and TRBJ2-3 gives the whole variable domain GAGVSQSPRYKVTKRGQDVALRCDPISGHVSLYWYRQALGQGPEFLTYFNYEAQQDKSGLPNDRFSAERPEGSISTLTIQRTEQRDSAMYRCASSLGSTVKTEDTQYFGPGTRLTVL.